The rows below give T cell receptor beta chains drawn from one sample of a study of T cell changes during pregnancy in multiple sclerosis. Produced via immunoSEQ multiplex PCR; TCRdb's table is partial and in-frame only. The table lists about 64,000 clones, 90% of them singletons, with about 2% in the top ten. The sample was peripheral blood, taken in the second trimester of pregnancy. The receptors stem from a female donor in good health, enrolled as a control in a pregnancy study. Both conserved end residues are part of each CDR3. A D gene is named only where the DNA matches it firmly. Not all rows give a size; the values are once, few, many and, for expanded clones, a class.

TRBJ1-1 TRBV19 NA NA CASSIDVATEAFF TGTGCCAGTAGTATAGACGTGGCCACTGAAGCTTTCTTT
TRBJ1-1 TRBV6-6 NA NA CASSYGARQVGTEAFF TGTGCCAGCAGTTACGGGGCGAGACAGGTGGGCACTGAAGCTTTCTTT
TRBJ1-1 TRBV28 TRBD1 few CASSATGGSTEAFF TGTGCCAGCAGTGCGACAGGGGGGAGCACTGAAGCTTTCTTT
TRBJ2-7 TRBV7-9 TRBD2 NA CASSFGGSLDEQYF TGTGCCAGCAGCTTCGGGGGGAGTCTAGACGAGCAGTACTTC
TRBJ2-2 TRBV4-2 TRBD2 NA CASTGGIAGELFF TGTGCCAGCACGGGGGGGATAGCCGGGGAGCTGTTTTTT
TRBJ2-1 TRBV18 TRBD2 NA CASQPAGGLSEQFF TGTGCCAGCCAACCAGCGGGGGGGCTGAGTGAGCAGTTCTTC
TRBJ1-5 TRBV6-1 NA NA CASITGDLSNQPQHF TGTGCCAGCATCACCGGTGATTTGAGCAATCAGCCCCAGCATTTT
TRBJ1-2 TRBV4-2 NA once CAISDLQGYGYTF TGTGCCATCTCGGATCTGCAGGGCTATGGCTACACCTTC
TRBJ2-7 TRBV27 NA NA CASSLARSYEQYF TGTGCCAGCAGTTTAGCCAGATCCTACGAGCAGTACTTC
TRBJ2-5 TRBV5-1 NA NA CASSMDGGETQYF TGCGCCAGCAGTATGGACGGCGGGGAGACCCAGTACTTC
TRBJ2-7 TRBV6-5 NA NA CASRQGYEQYF TGTGCCAGCAGGCAGGGGTACGAGCAGTACTTC
TRBJ2-7 TRBV6-6 TRBD1 once CASRLRDRGTDEQYF TGTGCCAGCAGGTTAAGGGACAGGGGGACGGACGAGCAGTACTTC
TRBJ2-1 TRBV19 NA once CASSPLGGEQFF TGTGCCAGTAGTCCGCTCGGGGGTGAGCAGTTCTTC
TRBJ1-3 TRBV9 TRBD1 NA CASSVEDRPVGFSSGNTIYF TGTGCCAGCAGCGTTGAGGACAGGCCAGTAGGTTTTTCCTCTGGAAACACCATATATTTT